The sequence of this T cell receptor beta chain was determined in a study of metastatic and nonmetastatic thyroid tumors. Study details: Across blood and tumor or nodule tissue, repertoires from malignant and benign thyroid patients were compared with one another.

This clone has a handful of counts. Its antigen is still unknown. This CDR3 is built from 13 residues. The V end was cut by 3 bases, the J end by 7 bases, with 13 bases between. The study, taken as a whole, reports: Reported TCR beta diversity, measured in blood and tumor, was significantly higher for malignant thyroid tumors than for benign nodules.

Each patient went into thyroid surgery without having received any treatment. In the original analysis: CDR3 differences across clinicopathological groups were used to build a distant-metastasis classifier for papillary thyroid cancer. From the PCR reads, TCRdb re-called clones with MiXCR. The V and J calls follow TCRdb's processing rather than the paper's. The sample yields about 11,000 clones, 38% seen once. Sequenced: tumor tissue. This TCR was sampled from a female donor with papillary thyroid cancer or a benign thyroid nodule (not recorded which). Some clones in this sample may be carry-over from other donors' samples. The chain couples TRBV12-3 or TRBV12-4 to TRBJ2-7, with D possibly matching TRBD2 (7 bases). The DNA for the CDR3 is TGTGCCAGCAGTTTGAGGGGGGGCGGTGAGCAGTACTTC. Amino acid sequence: CASSLRGGGEQYF.